This T cell receptor (beta chain) came from a study of breast tumors, draining lymph nodes, adjacent tissues. This clonotype was observed many times. The target antigen is unknown. Deletions cut 0 bases from V and 1 base from J, with 19 bases between. Germline V gene lookup returns CDR1 SGHTS and CDR2 YDEGEE. This CDR3 has 18 residues. Samples came from axillary lymph nodes draining the breast cancer. Broader study findings: Data fit most tumor T cells coming from lymph node, expanding in tumor. Tumor TCR diversity was below lymph nodes but above nontumor tissue. Data only fit, rather than demonstrated, lymph node origin of most tumor T cells. Tumor and nontumor repertoires were significantly more similar in luminal-like than in basal-like breast cancer.

One entry per CDR3 protein, called by TCRdb with MiXCR from the multiplex PCR reads. The sample shows 83,000 or so distinct CDR3 sequences, roughly a fifth of them seen only once. Sequenced: axillary lymph node tissue. The TCR originated in a female donor with breast cancer. Some clones in this sample may be carry-over from other donors' samples. This chain uses TRBV5-8 with TRBJ1-2; tentatively, D is TRBD1 (5 bases). CDR3 nucleotides: TGTGCCAGCAGCTTGGGAGGGGCCAGGGCCCCGAATAACTATGGCTACACCTTC. This sequence encodes CASSLGGARAPNNYGYTF.